This TCR gamma chain was sequenced in a study of Vδ1+ human thymocytes. The CDR3 has 14 residues. Germline V CDR1 and CDR2: GITISATS, ISYDGTV (reference sequence). RNA was extracted from the cells and then reverse transcribed. Pooled V-gene forward primers with one constant-region reverse primer generated the CDR3 amplicons by multiplex PCR. TCRdb used CATT to re-call clones from the multiplex PCR reads. Of tens of thousands of gamma-chain clones listed, approximately 14% are singletons. General observations from the study: Thymic TRG and TRD repertoires appeared highly polyclonal, with Gaussian CDR3 length distributions. Around 20% of thymic delta-chain sequences were Vdelta2, with few Vdelta3, unlike blood Vdelta1+ controls.

Remarks on this clone: The antigen remains undetermined. Sequence at one end of the junction differs from germline and may be a read error.

Alphabeta T cells were depleted, then CD3+ Vdelta1+ Vdelta2- thymocytes were FACS-sorted. Purity of the sorted Vdelta1+ thymocytes ranged from 98% to 99.6%. The sample consisted of Vdelta1+ gamma-delta thymocytes from the thymus. This sample's subset: FACS-sorted CD3+ TCRalphabeta- TCRVdelta1+ TCRVdelta2- thymocytes. This TCR was sampled from a child younger than two who had congenital heart surgery. This chain joins TRGV9 and TRGJ1 or TRGJ2. The DNA of the CDR3 is TGCGCCTTGTGGGAGGTCCCAAGTTATTATAAGAAACTCTTT. As protein: CALWEVPSYYKKLF.